These T cell receptor beta chains were read from a single sample in a study of metastatic and nonmetastatic thyroid tumors. TCRdb re-called clones from the PCR reads using MiXCR. The sample lists tens of thousands of clones, roughly 10% seen once, with about 8% in the top ten. The sequencing sample was made of blood. These receptors all come from a female donor with papillary thyroid cancer or a benign thyroid nodule (not recorded which). Some clones in this sample may be carry-over from other donors' samples. The CDR3 runs from the conserved cysteine through the conserved F or W. Each record gives: clone size, J gene, D gene, V gene, CDR3 DNA, CDR3 protein. D genes are given only for firm matches. Some rows mark clone size as missing; the rest say once, few, many or name a class of expanded clone.

>many|TRBJ1-6|TRBD1|TRBV6-2/TRBV6-3
TGTGCCAGCAGTTCCTCGGACAGGGAGAGCTCACCCCTCCACTTT
CASSSSDRESSPLHF
>many|TRBJ2-1|TRBD2|TRBV12-3/TRBV12-4
TGTGCCAGCAGTTTGAGGACTAGCGGGAGGACTTCCTACAATGAGCAGTTCTTC
CASSLRTSGRTSYNEQFF
>many|TRBJ2-5|-|TRBV20-1
TGCAGTGCTAGAGATTTTTCCCAGCCGTACCAAGAGACCCAGTACTTC
CSARDFSQPYQETQYF
>few|TRBJ1-5|-|TRBV12-3/TRBV12-4
TGTGCCAGCAGCCAAACAGGGAACAATCAGCCCCAGCATTTT
CASSQTGNNQPQHF
>many|TRBJ2-7|-|TRBV10-3
TGTGCCATCAGTGAGGGGGACATTTTCCACGAGCAGTACTTC
CAISEGDIFHEQYF
>many|TRBJ2-5|TRBD2|TRBV28
TGTGCCAGCAGCTCAGGGAGGGCTAGCGGGAAGCAAGAGACCCAGTACTTC
CASSSGRASGKQETQYF
>few|TRBJ1-1|-|TRBV3-1
TGTGCCAGCAGCCAAGGTCAGAGGTCTGAAGCTTTCTTT
CASSQGQRSEAFF
>many|TRBJ2-3|-|TRBV19
TGTGCCAGTAGGAGCCCTAGCACAGATACGCAGTATTTT
CASRSPSTDTQYF
>many|TRBJ1-2|TRBD1|TRBV5-1
TGCGCCAGCAGCATTGGACAGGGCTATGGCTACACCTTC
CASSIGQGYGYTF
>many|TRBJ2-7|TRBD2|TRBV19
TGTGCCAGTAGTGGTCATAGCGGGAGGGGCTCCTACGAGCAGTACTTC
CASSGHSGRGSYEQYF
>-|TRBJ2-7|TRBD2|TRBV19
TGTGCCGGTAGCCGCAGGGCCTCGGGACTAGCGGGAATGTTAAGCGAGCAGTACTTC
CAGSRRASGLAGMLSEQYF
>many|TRBJ2-1|TRBD2|TRBV5-1
TGCGCCAGCAGCTCGGGACTAGACTACAGCAATGAGCAGTTCTTC
CASSSGLDYSNEQFF
>-|TRBJ2-1|-|TRBV16
TGTGCCAGCAGCCCGGCGGGATCCTACAATGAGCAGTTCTTC
CASSPAGSYNEQFF
>-|TRBJ1-5|-|TRBV15
TGTGCCACCAGCAGCACGGGAAGGGAGCCCCAGCATTTT
CATSSTGREPQHF
>many|TRBJ1-1|-|TRBV4-3
TGCGCCAGCAGCCAAGATTACCTTTCTGAAGCTTTCTTT
CASSQDYLSEAFF
>-|TRBJ1-5|TRBD1|TRBV20-1
TGCAGTGCTGCTGGGACAGCTGATAGCAATCAGCCCCAGCATTTT
CSAAGTADSNQPQHF
>many|TRBJ2-3|TRBD2|TRBV30
TGTGCCTGGACCAGGGCGGGAGGCGGAGCAGATACGCAGTATTTT
CAWTRAGGGADTQYF
>many|TRBJ2-3|-|TRBV7-9
TGTGCCAGCAGCTTATTGGCCGGAGCGACAGATACGCAGTATTTT
CASSLLAGATDTQYF
>medium-sized|TRBJ2-2|-|TRBV28
TGTGCCAGCAGTTTGTCCGGGGCGGAGGACACCGGGGAGCTGTTTTTT
CASSLSGAEDTGELFF
>few|TRBJ2-5|-|TRBV27
TGTGCCAGCAGTTCCCTTGAGGGTGAAGAGACCCAGCACTTC
CASSSLEGEETQHF
>medium-sized|TRBJ2-3|TRBD2|TRBV6-1
TGTGCCAGCAGTACCATAGCGGGAGCCACAGATACGCAGTATTTT
CASSTIAGATDTQYF
>many|TRBJ2-1|-|TRBV19
TGTGCCAGTAGTATAGCGACAGGCTACAATGAGCAGTTCTTC
CASSIATGYNEQFF
>many|TRBJ2-1|TRBD1|TRBV20-1
TGCAGTGCCCCGACAGGGACCTCCAATGAGCAGTTCTTC
CSAPTGTSNEQFF
>-|TRBJ2-7|-|TRBV20-1
TGCAGTGCTAGGATCACAGGTATTATCGAGCAGTACTTC
CSARITGIIEQYF
>few|TRBJ2-1|TRBD1|TRBV7-6
TGTGCCAGCAGCCCCGGGACAGGGGGCGGTAACAATGAGCAGTTCTTC
CASSPGTGGGNNEQFF
>many|TRBJ2-7|TRBD1|TRBV4-1
TGCGCCAGCAGCCAAGGGTCTGGACAGGGGTTCTACGAGCAGTACTTC
CASSQGSGQGFYEQYF
>-|TRBJ2-7|TRBD1|TRBV5-4
TGTGCCAGCAGCAATTTACAGGGGACCTACGAGAAGTACTTC
CASSNLQGTYEKYF
>many|TRBJ2-1|TRBD2|TRBV15
TGTGCCACCAGCAGGGGACTAGCGGGAGAAAATGAGCAGTTCTTC
CATSRGLAGENEQFF
>many|TRBJ1-3|-|TRBV7-9
TGTGCCAGCAGCTTAGCGAGAGGGCTCGGAAACACCATATATTTT
CASSLARGLGNTIYF
>-|TRBJ2-1|-|TRBV4-1
TGCGCCAGCAGTAGGGGGGGACCCTACAATGAGCAGTTCTTC
CASSRGGPYNEQFF
>many|TRBJ2-1|TRBD1|TRBV7-6
TGTGCCAGCCGCCGGGGGACAGGGCCCTACAATGAGCAGTTCTTC
CASRRGTGPYNEQFF
>many|TRBJ2-1|TRBD2|TRBV5-1
TGCGCCAGCAGCTCCTCCATCGGGCTAGCGGGAGTTAATGAGCAGTTCTTC
CASSSSIGLAGVNEQFF
>medium-sized|TRBJ1-2|-|TRBV28
TGTGCCAGCAGTTTAGCGGCAACAGAATCAGGTGGCTACACCTTC
CASSLAATESGGYTF
>medium-sized|TRBJ2-6|-|TRBV12-3/TRBV12-4
TGTGCCAGCAGTCCCTCCCCCGGGGCCAACGTCCTGACTTTC
CASSPSPGANVLTF
>few|TRBJ2-3|-|TRBV18
TGTGCCAGCTCACCAGGCGGGGGCACAGATACGCAGTATTTT
CASSPGGGTDTQYF
>few|TRBJ1-2|-|TRBV6-1
TGTGCCAGCATGATGAGTACCGTCTACACCTTC
CASMMSTVYTF
>-|TRBJ2-1|-|TRBV29-1
TGCAGCGTTGTCCCCCAGAGAGAGCAGTTCTTC
CSVVPQREQFF
>many|TRBJ2-6|-|TRBV19
TGTGCCAGTAGTATATATATCTATAGATCCCAGGGGTCTGGGGCCAACGTCCTGACTTTC
CASSIYIYRSQGSGANVLTF
>many|TRBJ2-1|-|TRBV9
TGTGCCAGCAGCGTAGGTGGAGGTGGGAGTTACAATGAGCAGTTCTTC
CASSVGGGGSYNEQFF
>many|TRBJ1-1|-|TRBV7-3
TGTGCCAGCAGCCGAGACAGGAACACTGAAGCTTTCTTT
CASSRDRNTEAFF
>medium-sized|TRBJ2-7|-|TRBV6-1
TGTGCCAGCGCGCGCACCGGGACATCTTCCTACGAGCAGTACTTC
CASARTGTSSYEQYF
>many|TRBJ2-1|-|TRBV19
TGTGCCAGTAGTAGGGACGGCTACAATGAGCAGTTCTTC
CASSRDGYNEQFF
>-|TRBJ2-5|TRBD1|TRBV5-6
TGTGCCAGCAGCTTGGCGGGGACAGGGGACCAAGAGACCCAGTACTTC
CASSLAGTGDQETQYF
>many|TRBJ2-5|TRBD1|TRBV20-1
TGCAGTGCTATCGAAATAAAGGACAGGGCTAGTCTAATGGAGACCCAGTACTTC
CSAIEIKDRASLMETQYF
>many|TRBJ2-1|TRBD2|TRBV19
TGTGCCAGTAGTATTCCAGCGGGGGGCCGAGGATTTAATGAGCAGTTCTTC
CASSIPAGGRGFNEQFF
>many|TRBJ2-1|-|TRBV4-2
TGTGCCAGCAGCCCCGTGAGGACTGGGATAGATAATGAGCAGTTCTTC
CASSPVRTGIDNEQFF
>-|TRBJ2-5|TRBD1|TRBV20-1
TGCAGTGCTAGAACCTGTACAGTACAGGGGGGGACCCAGTACTTC
CSARTCTVQGGTQYF